This T cell receptor beta chain derives from a study of blood T cell repertoires in COVID-19 (dated by TCRdb to 2018 to 2020). For context, the study as a whole: Samples covering the acute and convalescent phases of COVID-19 were provided by collaborators in the United States, Italy and Spain. The samples were drawn from the first 160 participants of the ongoing ImmuneRACE study and from some 1,300 subjects provided by 6 global collaborators. The repertoires were made available in a free public database intended to serve as a resource for research on the immune response to SARS-CoV-2. Where HLA class I and class II types were available, the types were taken from metadata supplied by the sample provider, not from assay-based typing. The material from the prospective study consisted of cDNA or gDNA derived from T cells, B-cell-depleted T cells, or PBMCs. Subjects who had been exposed to COVID-19, were actively infected with it, or had recovered from it provided the deeply sampled blood TCRbeta repertoires that made up the dataset. Sample metadata almost always included a de-identified subject ID, COVID-19 status, age in years and sex. Paper-wide results and their limitations: The quantity of clinical and demographic metadata differed by source and by participant and was supplied without curation.

About this clone itself: Its antigen is currently not known. Base quality data are lacking; no much larger clone is found one base away.

TCRbeta CDR3 regions were amplified from genomic DNA using the immunoSEQ Assay, a bias-controlled multiplex PCR. On the study's bioinformatics: Nucleated cell counts per sample were estimated from amplification of reference gene primers within the assay. To quantify the absolute abundance of each unique TCRbeta CDR3 rearrangement, sequence reads were collapsed and filtered. For each sample, productive Simpson clonality was calculated as the square root of Simpson's diversity index over productive rearrangements. TCRdb holds this immuneACCESS table with in-frame rearrangements only. Some clones are missing; in checked studies, unresolved V genes explain under half, and the rest has no known cause. Clone size and the V and J calls come from that table; the DNA yielded D and trimming. The sample has 200,000 to 300,000 clones on record, approximately 84% of them singletons. The top ten constitute around 2.9% of the sample.

Another Seattle source contributed samples from volunteer blood donors who had recovered from COVID-19. Collaborating institutions collected whole blood in K2EDTA tubes following their own protocols. For TCRbeta analysis, collaborators shipped samples in one of three forms: frozen whole blood, isolated PBMCs, or DNA extracted from either of those sample types. The TCR comes from a woman aged 25 to 39 who had recovered from COVID-19. Sequences were obtained from peripheral blood.

The CDR3 amino acid sequence is: CASSTDRGRGEKLFF. The DNA sequence is TGTGCCAGCAGCACCGACAGGGGCCGAGGTGAAAAACTGTTTTTT. The rearranged chain carries TRBV5-4 and TRBJ1-4; 8 central bases correspond to TRBD1. From the germline V gene (reference sequence), CDR1 is SGHNT and CDR2 is YYREEE. The germline V and J ends show losses of 4 bases and 7 bases respectively, and no gene match explains 9 bases of the junction. The CDR3 runs 15 amino acids, cysteine and phenylalanine included. CDR3 DNA is the only sequence kept; it has 45 bases, read in frame from the first base.